These T cell receptor beta chains were read from a single sample in a study of CD8 T cell repertoires and HIV-1 epitope variants. The table came from immunoSEQ multiplex PCR; TCRdb's copy has only in-frame clones and leaves some out. This sample yields approximately 90,000 clones, of which approximately 70% are seen a single time; around a quarter belongs to the top ten. Sequenced sample: uncultured baseline CD8+ T cells from peripheral blood mononuclear cells (PBMCs). The receptors come from a male donor with HIV. Both conserved end residues are part of each CDR3. Each record gives: D gene, V gene, J gene, clone size, CDR3 protein, CDR3 DNA. A D gene is named only where the DNA matches it firmly. Clone sizes are given selectively: once, few, many, or a class where the clone is expanded.

D: .
V: TRBV29-1
J: TRBJ2-7
size: .
CDR3: CSPLGGMYEQYF
DNA: TGCAGCCCCTTGGGGGGCATGTACGAGCAGTACTTC

D: .
V: TRBV18
J: TRBJ1-5
size: .
CDR3: CASSPSGAFHSNQPQHF
DNA: TGTGCCAGCTCACCAAGTGGAGCGTTTCACAGCAATCAGCCCCAGCATTTT

D: TRBD1
V: TRBV19
J: TRBJ1-2
size: .
CDR3: CASSSRTGARDGYTF
DNA: TGTGCCAGTAGTTCCCGAACAGGGGCCAGAGATGGCTACACCTTC

D: TRBD2
V: TRBV18
J: TRBJ2-7
size: .
CDR3: CASSAGEYEQYF
DNA: TGTGCCAGCTCAGCGGGAGAATACGAGCAGTACTTC

D: TRBD1
V: TRBV7-6
J: TRBJ2-5
size: .
CDR3: CASSATGSQETQYF
DNA: TGTGCCAGCAGCGCGACAGGGTCACAAGAGACCCAGTACTTC

D: .
V: TRBV11-3
J: TRBJ2-7
size: few
CDR3: CASSLPAGEQYF
DNA: TGTGCCAGCAGCTTACCCGCGGGGGAGCAGTACTTC

D: .
V: TRBV6-5
J: TRBJ2-7
size: .
CDR3: CASSWNSLDEQYF
DNA: TGTGCCAGCAGTTGGAACAGCCTTGACGAGCAGTACTTC

D: TRBD2
V: TRBV9
J: TRBJ2-7
size: .
CDR3: CASSVVSSGEQYF
DNA: TGTGCCAGCAGCGTAGTTTCTAGCGGCGAGCAGTACTTC

D: .
V: TRBV4-1
J: TRBJ2-7
size: .
CDR3: CASSQDIVETGHYEQYF
DNA: TGCGCCAGCAGCCAAGATATAGTCGAGACAGGCCACTACGAGCAGTACTTC

D: .
V: TRBV5-5
J: TRBJ2-6
size: few
CDR3: CASSTTPRGLGGANVLTF
DNA: TGTGCCAGCAGCACCACACCCCGGGGCCTTGGGGGGGCCAACGTCCTGACTTTC

D: .
V: TRBV7-2
J: TRBJ1-4
size: few
CDR3: CASSLDFGEKLFF
DNA: TGTGCCAGCAGCTTAGATTTTGGTGAAAAACTGTTTTTT